This TCR beta chain was recorded in a study of blood T cells in healthy people across ages. Sample-barcoded 5' priming and a J-beta primer mix drove a second PCR of about 7 to 12 cycles. TCRdb reanalysed the 5' RACE reads using MiXCR and keeps one entry per CDR3 protein. This sample has roughly 1,800,000 distinct CDR3 sequences, with roughly 49% found just once. Germline V lookup: CDR1 SGDLS, CDR2 YYNGEE. This CDR3 comprises 16 residues. The germline V and J ends were trimmed by 0 bases and 12 bases, with 25 bases remaining between them. Sequencing used blood. The receptor's source is a woman aged 40 to 50 in good health. This chain uses TRBV9 with TRBJ2-7; maybe TRBD1 (5 bases). CDR3 in DNA: TGTGCCAGCAGCGTAGCTGGCGGCAGGGCTAGAGAGACCCGGTACTTC. It specifies CASSVAGGRARETRYF.